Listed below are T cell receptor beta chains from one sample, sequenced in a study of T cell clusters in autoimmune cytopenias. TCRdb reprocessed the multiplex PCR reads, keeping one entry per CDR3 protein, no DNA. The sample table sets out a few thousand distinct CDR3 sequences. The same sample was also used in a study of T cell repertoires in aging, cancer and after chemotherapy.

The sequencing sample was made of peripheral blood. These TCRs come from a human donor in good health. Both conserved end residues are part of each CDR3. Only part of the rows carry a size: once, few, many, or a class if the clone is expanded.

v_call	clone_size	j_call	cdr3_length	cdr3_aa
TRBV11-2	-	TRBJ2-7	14	CASSLVAGVHEQYF
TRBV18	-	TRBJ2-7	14	CASSTRTGGNEQYF
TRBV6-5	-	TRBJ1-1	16	CASRTSDRPMNTEAFF
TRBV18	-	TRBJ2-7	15	CASSPMGQGAYEQYF
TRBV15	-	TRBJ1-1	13	CATSQDRATEAFF
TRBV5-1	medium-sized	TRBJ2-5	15	CASSLGQGSRETQYF
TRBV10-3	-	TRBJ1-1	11	CATSGTEEAFF
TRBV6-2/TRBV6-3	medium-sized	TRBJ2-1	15	CASSSGLAGASEQFF
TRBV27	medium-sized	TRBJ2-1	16	CASSLGQAGMNNEQFF
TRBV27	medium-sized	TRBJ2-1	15	CASRIREFSYNEQFF
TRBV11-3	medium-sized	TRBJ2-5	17	CASSLAGFMVGEETQYF
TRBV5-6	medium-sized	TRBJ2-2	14	CASYEGGLHGELFF
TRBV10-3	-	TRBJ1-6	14	CAISERGADSPLHF
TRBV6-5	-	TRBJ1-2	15	CASSEVGQGAVGYTF
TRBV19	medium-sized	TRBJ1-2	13	CASRPAGTYGYTF
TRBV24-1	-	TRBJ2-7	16	CATSDRGTSYFYEQYF
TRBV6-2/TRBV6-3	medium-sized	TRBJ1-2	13	CASSKTANYGYTF
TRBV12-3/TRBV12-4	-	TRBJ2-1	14	CASSLLSRDNEQFF
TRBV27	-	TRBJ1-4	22	CASSPRRTAVWGANPTNEKLFF
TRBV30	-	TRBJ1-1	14	CAWSHWEGNTEAFF
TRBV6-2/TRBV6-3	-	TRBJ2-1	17	CASSYLAGPSPYNEQFF
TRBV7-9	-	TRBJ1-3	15	CASSLAPGSGNTIYF
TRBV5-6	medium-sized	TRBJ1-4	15	CASSRSGAPAEKLFF
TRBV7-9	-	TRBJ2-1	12	CASSPHLNEQFF
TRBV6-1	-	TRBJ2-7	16	CASTRQGGSGYNEQYF
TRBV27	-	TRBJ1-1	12	CASSLKGTEAFF
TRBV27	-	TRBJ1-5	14	CASSLWGSNQPQHF
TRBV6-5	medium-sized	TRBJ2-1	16	CASSYFGVPTYNEQFF
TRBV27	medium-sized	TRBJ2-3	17	CASTLLSTGRDTDTQYF
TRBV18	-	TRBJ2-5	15	CASSPALAGGETQYF
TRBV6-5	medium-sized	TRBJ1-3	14	CASRQAGSGNTIYF
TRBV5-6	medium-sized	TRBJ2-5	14	CASSLVGSQETQYF
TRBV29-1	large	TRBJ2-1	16	CSVEGAGAGDYNEQFF
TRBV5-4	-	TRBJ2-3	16	CASSRPRQGSTDTQYF
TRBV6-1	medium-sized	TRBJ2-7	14	CASSEGTATYEQYF
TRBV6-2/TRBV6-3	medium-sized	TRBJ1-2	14	CASSYWGEGDGYTF
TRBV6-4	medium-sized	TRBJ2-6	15	CASSDSVSGANVLTF
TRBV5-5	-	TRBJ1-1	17	CASSVPLGRQGGFEAFF
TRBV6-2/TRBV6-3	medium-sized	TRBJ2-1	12	CASSDLGEKQFF
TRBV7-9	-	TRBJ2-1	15	CASSRLAGVDNEQFF
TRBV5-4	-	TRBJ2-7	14	CASSFGQGKYEQYF
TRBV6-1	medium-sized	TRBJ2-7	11	CASSDRREQYF
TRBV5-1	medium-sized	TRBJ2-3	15	CASSSTPFPTDTQYF
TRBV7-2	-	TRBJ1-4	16	CASSPGSRRYNEKLFF
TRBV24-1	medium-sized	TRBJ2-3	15	CATSDRLGGADTQYF
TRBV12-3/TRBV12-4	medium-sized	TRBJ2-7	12	CASSLRGDEQYF
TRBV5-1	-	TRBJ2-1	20	CASSLGGLTAGFSSYNEQFF